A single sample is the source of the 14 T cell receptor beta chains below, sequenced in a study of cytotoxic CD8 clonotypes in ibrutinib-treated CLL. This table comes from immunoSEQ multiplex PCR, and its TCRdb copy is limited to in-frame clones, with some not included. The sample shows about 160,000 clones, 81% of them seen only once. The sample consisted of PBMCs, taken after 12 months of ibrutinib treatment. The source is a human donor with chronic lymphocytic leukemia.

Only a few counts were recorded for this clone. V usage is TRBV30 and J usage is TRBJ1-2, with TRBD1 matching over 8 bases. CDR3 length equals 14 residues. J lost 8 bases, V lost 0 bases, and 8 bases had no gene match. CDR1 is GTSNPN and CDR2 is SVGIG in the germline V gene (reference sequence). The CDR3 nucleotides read TGTGCCTGGAGTGTATCGTCAGGGGGCCTAGGCTACACCTTC. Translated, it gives CAWSVSSGGLGYTF.

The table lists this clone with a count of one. The CDR3 protein is CASRRRVAGGTVGSYNEQFF. CDR3 nucleotide sequence: TGTGCCAGCAGGCGTAGAGTAGCGGGGGGTACCGTCGGCTCCTACAATGAGCAGTTCTTC. The chain combines TRBV7-6 with TRBJ2-1; 10 bases are shared with TRBD2. The CDR3 totals 20 residues. The trim removed 6 bases at V and 0 bases at J, leaving 17 bases unmatched. Germline V lookup: CDR1 SGHVS, CDR2 FNYEAQ.

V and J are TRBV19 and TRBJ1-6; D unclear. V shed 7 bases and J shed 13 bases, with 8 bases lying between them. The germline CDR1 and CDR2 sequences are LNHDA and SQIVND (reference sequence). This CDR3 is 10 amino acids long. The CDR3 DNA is TGTGCCAGTAAAGGCCTGCCCCTCCACTTT. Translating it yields CASKGLPLHF.

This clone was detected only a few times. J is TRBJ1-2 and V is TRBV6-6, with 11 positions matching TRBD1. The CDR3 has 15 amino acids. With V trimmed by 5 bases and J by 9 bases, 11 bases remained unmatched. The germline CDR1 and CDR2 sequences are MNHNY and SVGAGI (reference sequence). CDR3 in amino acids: CASSPGRGTGGSYTF. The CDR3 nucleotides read TGTGCCAGCAGTCCCGGACGCGGGACAGGGGGTAGCTACACCTTC.

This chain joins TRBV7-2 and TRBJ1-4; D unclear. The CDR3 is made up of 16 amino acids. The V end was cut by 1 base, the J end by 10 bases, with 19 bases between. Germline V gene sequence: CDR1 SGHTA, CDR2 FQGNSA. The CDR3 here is CASSLGLPGSKSKLFF. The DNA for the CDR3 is TGTGCCAGCAGCTTAGGTCTCCCTGGGTCCAAGTCAAAACTGTTTTTT. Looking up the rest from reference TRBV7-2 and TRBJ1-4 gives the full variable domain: GAGVSQSPSNKVTEKGKDVELRCDPISGHTALYWYRQSLGQGLEFLIYFQGNSAPDKSGLPSDRFSAERTGGSVSTLTIQRTQQEDSAVYLCASSLGLPGSKSKLFFGSGTQLSVL.

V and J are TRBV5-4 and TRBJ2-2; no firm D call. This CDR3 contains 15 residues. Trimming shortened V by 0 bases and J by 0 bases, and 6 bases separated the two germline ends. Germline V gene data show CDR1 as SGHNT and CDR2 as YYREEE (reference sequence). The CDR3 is CASSLEGANTGELFF. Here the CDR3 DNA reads TGTGCCAGCAGCTTGGAAGGAGCGAACACCGGGGAGCTGTTTTTT.

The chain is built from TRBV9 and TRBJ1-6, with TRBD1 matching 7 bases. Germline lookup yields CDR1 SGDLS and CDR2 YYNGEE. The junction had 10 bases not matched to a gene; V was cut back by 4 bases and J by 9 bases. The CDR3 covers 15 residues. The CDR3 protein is CASSLTANRGSPLHF. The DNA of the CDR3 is TGTGCCAGCAGCCTAACCGCTAACAGGGGTTCACCCCTCCACTTT.

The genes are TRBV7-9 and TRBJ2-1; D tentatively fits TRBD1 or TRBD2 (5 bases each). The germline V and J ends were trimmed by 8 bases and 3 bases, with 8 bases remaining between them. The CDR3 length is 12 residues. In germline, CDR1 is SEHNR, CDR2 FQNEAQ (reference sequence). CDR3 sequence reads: CASGDLYNEQFF. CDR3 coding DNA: TGTGCCAGCGGGGACCTCTACAATGAGCAGTTCTTC.

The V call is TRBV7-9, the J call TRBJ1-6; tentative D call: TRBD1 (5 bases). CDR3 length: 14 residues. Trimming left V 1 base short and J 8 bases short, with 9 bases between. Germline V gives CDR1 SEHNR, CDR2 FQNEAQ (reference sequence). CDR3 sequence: CASSLGGTYSPLHF. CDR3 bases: TGTGCCAGCAGCTTAGGTGGGACCTATTCACCCCTCCACTTT.

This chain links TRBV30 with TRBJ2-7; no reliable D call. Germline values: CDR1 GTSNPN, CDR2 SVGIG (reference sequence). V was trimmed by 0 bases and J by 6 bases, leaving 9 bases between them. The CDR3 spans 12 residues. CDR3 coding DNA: TGTGCCTGGAGTGTCTTAATGGCCGAGCAGTACTTC. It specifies CAWSVLMAEQYF.

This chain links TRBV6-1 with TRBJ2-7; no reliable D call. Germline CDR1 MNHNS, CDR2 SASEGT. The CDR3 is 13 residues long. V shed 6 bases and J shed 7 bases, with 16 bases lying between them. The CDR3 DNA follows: TGTGCCAGCAGCCGAGACCGGTTCGGGGAGCAGTACTTC. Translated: CASSRDRFGEQYF.

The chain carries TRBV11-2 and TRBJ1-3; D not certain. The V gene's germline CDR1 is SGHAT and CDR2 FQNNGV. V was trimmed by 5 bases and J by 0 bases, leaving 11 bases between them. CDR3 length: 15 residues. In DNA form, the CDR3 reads TGTGCCAGCAGCCTCGGGGATCCCTCTGGAAACACCATATATTTT. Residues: CASSLGDPSGNTIYF.

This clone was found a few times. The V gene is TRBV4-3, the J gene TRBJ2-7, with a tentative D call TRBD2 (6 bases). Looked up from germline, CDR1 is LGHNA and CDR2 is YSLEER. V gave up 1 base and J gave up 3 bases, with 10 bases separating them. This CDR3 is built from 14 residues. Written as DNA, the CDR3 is TGCGCCAGCAGCCAAGTGGAGGGAAGCTACGAGCAGTACTTC. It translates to CASSQVEGSYEQYF.

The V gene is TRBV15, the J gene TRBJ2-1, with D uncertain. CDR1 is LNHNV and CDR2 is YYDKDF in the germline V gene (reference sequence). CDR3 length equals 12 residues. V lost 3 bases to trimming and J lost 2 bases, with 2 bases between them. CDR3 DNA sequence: TGTGCCACCAGCAGTGCCTACAATGAGCAGTTCTTC. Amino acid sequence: CATSSAYNEQFF.